Shown below are 11 T cell receptor beta chains from a single sample sequenced in a study of T-cell memory formation after mild COVID-19 (dated by TCRdb to 2020 to 2023). Library construction relied on 5' RACE. The sequencing machine was an Illumina NovaSeq 6000. In TCRdb, the public reads were trimmed at Q25 with fastp and aligned with MiXCR, with productive beta chains retained. Duplicate CDR3 protein sequences are folded into a single record with the most common DNA and genes. The sample table shows roughly 240,000 distinct CDR3 sequences, and 15% are seen once. The ten top clones hold 2.1% of the sample. Sequenced sample: PBMCs or a T cell subset sorted from them (not recorded which). The receptors originated from an adult woman who had mild COVID-19 (a few samples of this study predate the infection). The sample titles of this study are shuffled in the database, so cell type and time point are left out; the donor was told from shared clones.

The gene calls are TRBV5-1 and TRBJ1-6; D unclear. The V and J ends lost 2 bases and 8 bases respectively, with 8 bases between them. Germline assignment: CDR1 SGHRS and CDR2 YFSETQ. The CDR3 runs to 13 residues. CDR3 residues: CASSFGPDSPLHF. The CDR3, as DNA: TGCGCCAGCAGCTTTGGACCTGATTCACCCCTCCACTTT.

At least ten counts were recorded for this clonotype. This chain joins TRBV5-1 and TRBJ2-1; 10 bases agree with TRBD2. Germline assignment: CDR1 SGHRS and CDR2 YFSETQ. This CDR3 comprises 15 residues. J was trimmed by 3 bases and V by 0 bases; bases with no gene match: 0. The DNA for the CDR3 is TGCGCCAGCAGCTTGGGACTAGCGGGCTACAATGAGCAGTTCTTC. This codes for CASSLGLAGYNEQFF. The variable domain in full, with the rest retrieved from reference TRBV5-1 and TRBJ2-1, is KAGVTQTPRYLIKTRGQQVTLSCSPISGHRSVSWYQQTPGQGLQFLFEYFSETQRNKGNFPGRFSGRQFSNSRSEMNVSTLELGDSALYLCASSLGLAGYNEQFFGPGTRLTVL.

This clonotype has only a few counts. The V and J genes are TRBV11-3 and TRBJ1-1, with D hard to call. This CDR3 is 13 amino acids long. Trimming shortened V by 3 bases and J by 5 bases, and 10 bases separated the two germline ends. CDR1 and CDR2 (germline): SGHNT, YENEEA. CDR3 nucleotide sequence: TGTGCCAGCAGCTTCAGACCGAGAACTGAAGCTTTCTTT. This encodes CASSFRPRTEAFF.

This clonotype was seen more than once but under ten times. The genes are TRBV11-3 and TRBJ2-1, with a weak D call TRBD1 (6 bases). This CDR3 has 13 residues. CDR1 is SGHNT, CDR2 YENEEA, per germline. Trimming cost V 2 bases and J 6 bases, with 8 bases left between them. The DNA for the CDR3 is TGTGCCAGCAGCTTATCAGGGGTCAATGAGCAGTTCTTC. It is translated as CASSLSGVNEQFF.

This clonotype was recorded a few times. This chain connects TRBV7-8 to TRBJ2-2; D gene uncertain. CDR1 is SGHVS and CDR2 is FQNEAQ in the germline V gene. V dropped 4 bases and J dropped 1 base, with 7 bases sitting between them. CDR3 length equals 14 residues. The chain's CDR3 is CASSSLVNTGELFF. The CDR3 nucleotides are TGTGCCAGCAGCTCTTTAGTGAACACCGGGGAGCTGTTTTTT.

This clonotype was observed a few times. The genes are TRBV27 and TRBJ2-2; TRBD2 agrees at 8 bases. The CDR3 totals 17 residues. Germline V gives CDR1 MNHEY, CDR2 SMNVEV (reference sequence). V gave up 2 bases and J gave up 6 bases; unmatched junction bases: 11. The DNA for the CDR3 is TGTGCCAGCAGTTTAGTCGGGAGGGCCCTGGTTTCCGGGGAGCTGTTTTTT. It encodes CASSLVGRALVSGELFF.

This clonotype was counted between two and nine times. The chain links TRBV7-9 to TRBJ1-4; TRBD1 is a possible D gene (5 bases). Trimming cost V 1 base and J 6 bases, with 12 bases left between them. The V gene's germline CDR1 is SEHNR and CDR2 FQNEAQ (reference sequence). This CDR3 has 15 residues. CDR3 nucleotides: TGTGCCAGCAGCTTAGGCGGGACGGCGGATGAAAAACTGTTTTTT. It is translated as CASSLGGTADEKLFF.

The rearrangement uses TRBV20-1 and TRBJ1-2; perhaps TRBD1 as D (5 bases). The ends were cut back, 3 bases at V and 0 bases at J, with 14 bases in the middle. This CDR3 comprises 15 residues. Germline V gives CDR1 DFQATT, CDR2 SNEGSKA (reference sequence). CDR3 coding DNA: TGCAGTGCTAGGGAACGGGGCCAAGCTAACTATGGCTACACCTTC. Protein product: CSARERGQANYGYTF.

This clonotype was found a few times. V and J are TRBV24-1 and TRBJ1-5; the match to TRBD1 covers 9 bases. The germline CDR1 and CDR2 sequences are KGHDR and SFDVKD. The CDR3 loop spans 13 amino acids. V lost 10 bases, J lost 7 bases, and 7 bases stayed unmatched. The CDR3 loop is CATGGQGRQPQHF. The CDR3 DNA follows: TGTGCCACTGGCGGACAGGGGCGGCAGCCCCAGCATTTT.

The chain couples TRBV15 to TRBJ2-3; D is unresolved. V shed 3 bases and J shed 2 bases, with 18 bases lying between them. This CDR3 is built from 17 residues. Germline assignment: CDR1 LNHNV and CDR2 YYDKDF (reference sequence). The CDR3 DNA is TGTGCCACCAGCAGTGCTCGCCGGGCAGGACCCACAGATACGCAGTATTTT. Translating it yields CATSSARRAGPTDTQYF.

V and J are TRBV5-1 and TRBJ2-3; D not resolved. The germline V gene encodes CDR1 SGHRS and CDR2 YFSETQ. The CDR3 sequence is 14 residues long. Trimming left V 4 bases short and J 2 bases short, with 11 bases between. The CDR3 bases are TGCGCCAGCAGCCCGACCGCCCTCACAGATACGCAGTATTTT. It encodes CASSPTALTDTQYF.